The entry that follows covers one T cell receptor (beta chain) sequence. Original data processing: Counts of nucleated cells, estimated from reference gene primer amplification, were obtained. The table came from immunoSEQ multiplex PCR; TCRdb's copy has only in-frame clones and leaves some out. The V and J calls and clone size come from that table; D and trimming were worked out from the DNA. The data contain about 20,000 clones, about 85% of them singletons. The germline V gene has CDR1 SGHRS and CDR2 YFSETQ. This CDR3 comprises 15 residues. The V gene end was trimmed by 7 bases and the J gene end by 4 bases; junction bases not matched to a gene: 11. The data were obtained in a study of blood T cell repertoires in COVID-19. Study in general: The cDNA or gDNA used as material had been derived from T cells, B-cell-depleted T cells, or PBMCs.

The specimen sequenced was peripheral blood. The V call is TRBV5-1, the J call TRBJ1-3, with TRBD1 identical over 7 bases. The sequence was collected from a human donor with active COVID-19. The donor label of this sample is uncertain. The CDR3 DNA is TGCGCCAGCGGATTAACAGGAGGGGGCGGAAACACCATATATTTT. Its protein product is CASGLTGGGGNTIYF.